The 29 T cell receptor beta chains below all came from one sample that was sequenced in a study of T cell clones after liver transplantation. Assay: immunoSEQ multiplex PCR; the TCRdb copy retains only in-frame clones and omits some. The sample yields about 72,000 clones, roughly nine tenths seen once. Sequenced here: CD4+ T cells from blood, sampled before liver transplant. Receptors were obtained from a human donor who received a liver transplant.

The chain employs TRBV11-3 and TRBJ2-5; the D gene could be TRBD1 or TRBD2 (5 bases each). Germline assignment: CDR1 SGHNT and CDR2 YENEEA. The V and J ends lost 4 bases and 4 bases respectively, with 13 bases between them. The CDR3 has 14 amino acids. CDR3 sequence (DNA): TGTGCCAGCAGCTCCGGGGCCCCAACAGAGACCCAGTACTTC. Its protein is CASSSGAPTETQYF.

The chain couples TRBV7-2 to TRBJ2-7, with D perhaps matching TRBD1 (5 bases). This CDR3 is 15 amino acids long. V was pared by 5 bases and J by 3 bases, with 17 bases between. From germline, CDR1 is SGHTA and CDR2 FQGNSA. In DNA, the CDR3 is TGTGCCAGCAGCGGGATTTCGCCAGGGATCTACGAGCAGTACTTC. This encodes CASSGISPGIYEQYF.

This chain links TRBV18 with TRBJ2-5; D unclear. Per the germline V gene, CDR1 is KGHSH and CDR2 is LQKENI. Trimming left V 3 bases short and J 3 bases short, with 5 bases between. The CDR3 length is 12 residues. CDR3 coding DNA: TGTGCCAGCTCACCGTCGGAAGAGACCCAGTACTTC. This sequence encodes CASSPSEETQYF.

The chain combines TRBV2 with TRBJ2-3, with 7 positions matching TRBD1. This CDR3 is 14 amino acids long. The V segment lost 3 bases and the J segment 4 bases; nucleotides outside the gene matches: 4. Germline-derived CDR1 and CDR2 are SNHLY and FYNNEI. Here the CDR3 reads CASSEDRTPDTQYF. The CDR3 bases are TGTGCCAGCAGTGAGGACAGGACCCCAGATACGCAGTATTTT.

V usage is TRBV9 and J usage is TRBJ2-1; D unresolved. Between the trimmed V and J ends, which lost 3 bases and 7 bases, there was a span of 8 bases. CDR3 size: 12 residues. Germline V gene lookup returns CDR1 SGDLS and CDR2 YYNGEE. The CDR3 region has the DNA TGTGCCAGCAGCGGGGTAGGGAATGAGCAGTTCTTC. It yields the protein CASSGVGNEQFF.

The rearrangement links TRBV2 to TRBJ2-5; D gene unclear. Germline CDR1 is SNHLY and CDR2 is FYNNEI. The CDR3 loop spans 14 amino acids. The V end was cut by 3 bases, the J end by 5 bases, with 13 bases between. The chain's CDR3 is CASSEAPLGETQYF. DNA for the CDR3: TGTGCCAGCAGTGAGGCCCCTCTGGGGGAGACCCAGTACTTC.

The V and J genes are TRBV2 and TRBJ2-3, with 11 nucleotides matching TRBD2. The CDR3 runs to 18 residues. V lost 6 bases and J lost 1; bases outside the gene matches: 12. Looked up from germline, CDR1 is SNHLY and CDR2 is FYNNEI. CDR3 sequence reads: CASSSGTSGTAGTDTQYF. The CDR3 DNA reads TGTGCCAGCAGCTCCGGGACTAGCGGTACGGCGGGCACAGATACGCAGTATTTT.

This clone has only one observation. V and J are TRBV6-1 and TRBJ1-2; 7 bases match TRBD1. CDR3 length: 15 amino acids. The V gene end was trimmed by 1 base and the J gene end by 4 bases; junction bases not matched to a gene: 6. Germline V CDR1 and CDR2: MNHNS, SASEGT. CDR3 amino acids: CASSEEQGSGYGYTF. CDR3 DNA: TGTGCCAGCAGTGAAGAACAGGGGAGCGGCTATGGCTACACCTTC.

The chain's CDR3 is CASSPMRGPQETQYF. In DNA form, the CDR3 reads TGTGCCAGTAGTCCCATGCGGGGTCCCCAAGAGACCCAGTACTTC. The chain employs TRBV19 and TRBJ2-5; D might be TRBD2 (6 bases). V was clipped by 5 bases and J by 1 base, with 14 bases between them. The CDR3 loop spans 15 amino acids. In germline, CDR1 is LNHDA, CDR2 SQIVND (reference sequence).

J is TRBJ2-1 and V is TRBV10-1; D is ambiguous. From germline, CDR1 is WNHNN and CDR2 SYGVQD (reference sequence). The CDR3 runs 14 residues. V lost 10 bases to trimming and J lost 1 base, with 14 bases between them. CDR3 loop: CANRPPSSYNEQFF. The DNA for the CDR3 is TGCGCCAACCGTCCCCCTTCGTCCTACAATGAGCAGTTCTTC.

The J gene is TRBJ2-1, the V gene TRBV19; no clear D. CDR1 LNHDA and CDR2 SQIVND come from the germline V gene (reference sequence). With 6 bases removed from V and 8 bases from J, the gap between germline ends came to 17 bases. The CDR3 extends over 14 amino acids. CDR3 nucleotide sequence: TGTGCCAGTAGCCGGGCCGTCTTGTTGGATGAGCAGTTCTTC. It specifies CASSRAVLLDEQFF.

The CDR3 DNA is TGTGCCAGCAGCTTAGCGCAAGGGGAGACTTTCTTT. It yields the protein CASSLAQGETFF. The chain has TRBV7-6 and TRBJ1-1, with D possibly matching TRBD1 (5 bases). Germline values: CDR1 SGHVS, CDR2 FNYEAQ. Trimming removed 0 bases at V and 12 bases at J, with 11 bases between. CDR3 size: 12 residues. Variable domain in full (rest from reference TRBV7-6 and TRBJ1-1): GAGVSQSPRYKVTKRGQDVALRCDPISGHVSLYWYRQALGQGPEFLTYFNYEAQQDKSGLPNDRFSAERPEGSISTLTIQRTEQRDSAMYRCASSLAQGETFFGQGTRLTVV.

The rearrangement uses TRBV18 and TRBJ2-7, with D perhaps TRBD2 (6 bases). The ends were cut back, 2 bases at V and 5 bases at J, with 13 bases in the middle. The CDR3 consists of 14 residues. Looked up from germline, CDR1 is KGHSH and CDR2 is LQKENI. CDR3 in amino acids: CASSPVRGGDEQYF. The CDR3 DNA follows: TGTGCCAGCTCACCAGTCCGGGGAGGCGACGAGCAGTACTTC. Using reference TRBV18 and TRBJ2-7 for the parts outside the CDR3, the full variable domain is NAGVMQNPRHLVRRRGQEARLRCSPMKGHSHVYWYRQLPEEGLKFMVYLQKENIIDESGMPKERFSAEFPKEGPSILRIQQVVRGDSAAYFCASSPVRGGDEQYFGPGTRLTVT.

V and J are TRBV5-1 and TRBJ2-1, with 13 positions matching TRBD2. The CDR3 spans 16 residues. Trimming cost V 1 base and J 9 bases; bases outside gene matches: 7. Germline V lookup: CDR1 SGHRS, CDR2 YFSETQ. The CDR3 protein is CASSLSLAGGGLEQFF. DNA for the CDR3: TGCGCCAGCAGCTTGTCACTAGCGGGAGGGGGGCTTGAGCAGTTCTTC.

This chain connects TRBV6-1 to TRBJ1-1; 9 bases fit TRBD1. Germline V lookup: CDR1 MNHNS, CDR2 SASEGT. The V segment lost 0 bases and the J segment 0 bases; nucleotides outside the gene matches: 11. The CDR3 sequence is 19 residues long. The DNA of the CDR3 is TGTGCCAGCAGTGAAGCGCTTCGGGGGGGACAGGGAGTGAACACTGAAGCTTTCTTT. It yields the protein CASSEALRGGQGVNTEAFF.

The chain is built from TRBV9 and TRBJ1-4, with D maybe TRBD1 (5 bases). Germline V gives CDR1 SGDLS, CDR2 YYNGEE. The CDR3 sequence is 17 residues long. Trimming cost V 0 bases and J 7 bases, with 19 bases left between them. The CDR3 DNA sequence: TGTGCCAGCAGCGTAGCGGGGACCGTCCTTGCTAGTGAAAAACTGTTTTTT. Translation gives CASSVAGTVLASEKLFF. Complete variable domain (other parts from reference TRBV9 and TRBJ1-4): DSGVTQTPKHLITATGQRVTLRCSPRSGDLSVYWYQQSLDQGLQFLIQYYNGEERAKGNILERFSAQQFPDLHSELNLSSLELGDSALYFCASSVAGTVLASEKLFFGSGTQLSVL.

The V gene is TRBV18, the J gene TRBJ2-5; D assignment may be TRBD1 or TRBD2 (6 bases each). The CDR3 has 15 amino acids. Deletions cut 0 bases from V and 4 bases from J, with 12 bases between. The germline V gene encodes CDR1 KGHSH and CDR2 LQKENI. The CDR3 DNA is TGTGCCAGCTCACCACCAGGGGGGCGCGGAGAGACCCAGTACTTC. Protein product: CASSPPGGRGETQYF.

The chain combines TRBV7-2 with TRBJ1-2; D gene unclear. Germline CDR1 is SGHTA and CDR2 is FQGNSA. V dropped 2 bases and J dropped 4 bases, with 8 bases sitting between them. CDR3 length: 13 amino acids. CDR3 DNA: TGTGCCAGCAGCTTATCAGTTTTCTATGGCTACACCTTC. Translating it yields CASSLSVFYGYTF.

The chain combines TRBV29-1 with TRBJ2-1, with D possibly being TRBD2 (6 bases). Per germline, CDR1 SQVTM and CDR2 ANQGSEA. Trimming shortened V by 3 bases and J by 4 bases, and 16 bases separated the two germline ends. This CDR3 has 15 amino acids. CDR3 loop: CSVEGSGDTYNEQFF. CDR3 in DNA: TGCAGCGTTGAGGGTAGCGGAGACACTTACAATGAGCAGTTCTTC.

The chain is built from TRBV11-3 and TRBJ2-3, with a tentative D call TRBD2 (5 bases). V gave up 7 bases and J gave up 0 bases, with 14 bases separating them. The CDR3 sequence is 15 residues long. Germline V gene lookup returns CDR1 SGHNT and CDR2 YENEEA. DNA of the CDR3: TGTGCCAGCAAAGCAAGCGGACCTAGCACAGATACGCAGTATTTT. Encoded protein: CASKASGPSTDTQYF.

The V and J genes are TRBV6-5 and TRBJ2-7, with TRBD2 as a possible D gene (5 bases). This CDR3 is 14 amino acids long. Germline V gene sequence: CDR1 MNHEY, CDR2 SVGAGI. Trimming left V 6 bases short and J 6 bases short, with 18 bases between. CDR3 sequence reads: CASSPPGGLREQYF. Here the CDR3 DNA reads TGTGCCAGCAGCCCCCCAGGAGGCTTACGCGAGCAGTACTTC.

CDR3 residues: CASHPGLHTGELFF. CDR3 DNA: TGTGCCAGCCACCCGGGACTCCACACCGGGGAGCTGTTTTTT. V is TRBV19 and J is TRBJ2-2; the D gene is possibly TRBD2 (6 bases). This CDR3 contains 14 residues. With 9 bases removed from V and 3 bases from J, the gap between germline ends came to 14 bases. Per germline, CDR1 LNHDA and CDR2 SQIVND (reference sequence).

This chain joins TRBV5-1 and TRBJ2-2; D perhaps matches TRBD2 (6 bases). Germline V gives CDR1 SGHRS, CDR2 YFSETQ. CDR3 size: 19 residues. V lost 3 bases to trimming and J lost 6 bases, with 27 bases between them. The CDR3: CASSSPLEGKKVDAGELFF. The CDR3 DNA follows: TGCGCCAGCAGCTCCCCCCTGGAGGGTAAAAAGGTAGACGCCGGGGAGCTGTTTTTT.

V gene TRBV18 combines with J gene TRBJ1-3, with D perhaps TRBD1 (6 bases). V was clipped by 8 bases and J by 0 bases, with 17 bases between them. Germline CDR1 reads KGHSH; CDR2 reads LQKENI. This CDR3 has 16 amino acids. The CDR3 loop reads CASTRDNGLSGNTIYF. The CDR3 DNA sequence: TGTGCCAGCACTCGGGACAATGGGCTCTCTGGAAACACCATATATTTT.

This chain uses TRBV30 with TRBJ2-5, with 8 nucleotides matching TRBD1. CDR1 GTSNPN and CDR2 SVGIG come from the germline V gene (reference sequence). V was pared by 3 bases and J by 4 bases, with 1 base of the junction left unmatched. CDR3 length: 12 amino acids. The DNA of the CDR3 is TGTGCCTGGAGCAGGGGGCGAGAGACCCAGTACTTC. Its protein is CAWSRGRETQYF.

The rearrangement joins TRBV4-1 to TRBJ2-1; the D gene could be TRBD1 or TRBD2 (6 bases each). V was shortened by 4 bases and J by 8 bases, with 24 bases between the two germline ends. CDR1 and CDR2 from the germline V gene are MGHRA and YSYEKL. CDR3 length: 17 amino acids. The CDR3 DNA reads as TGCGCCAGCAGCCCCGTTTGGACAGCGGAGGGTCGGGATGAGCAGTTCTTC. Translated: CASSPVWTAEGRDEQFF.

The chain's CDR3 is CSVTGGTTSYNEQFF. CDR3 DNA: TGCAGCGTGACAGGGGGCACTACCTCCTACAATGAGCAGTTCTTC. This sequence joins TRBV29-1 and TRBJ2-1, with 10 bases fitting TRBD1. Trimming at V came to 6 bases and at J to 0 bases, leaving 5 bases not matched to a gene. Germline CDR1 is SQVTM and CDR2 is ANQGSEA. The CDR3 extends over 15 amino acids.

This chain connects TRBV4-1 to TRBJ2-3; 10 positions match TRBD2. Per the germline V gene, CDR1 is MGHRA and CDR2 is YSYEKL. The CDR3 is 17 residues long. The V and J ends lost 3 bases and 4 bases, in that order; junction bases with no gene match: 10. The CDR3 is CASSQTSAGGPADTQYF. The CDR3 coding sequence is TGCGCCAGCAGCCAGACGTCAGCGGGAGGGCCCGCAGATACGCAGTATTTT.

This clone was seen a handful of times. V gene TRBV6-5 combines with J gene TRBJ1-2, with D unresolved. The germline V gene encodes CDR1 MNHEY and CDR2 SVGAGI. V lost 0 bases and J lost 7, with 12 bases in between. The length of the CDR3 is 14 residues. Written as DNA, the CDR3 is TGTGCCAGCAGTTACTCAGCCCGGTCAGGTGGCTACACCTTC. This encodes CASSYSARSGGYTF.